This TCR beta chain was profiled in a study of T cell responses to AZD1222 COVID-19 vaccine (TCRdb year 2021). Regarding the research as a whole: TCR sequencing was performed for 233 trial participants, of whom about 200 were given two doses of AZD1222 and 26 were given two doses of MenACWY control vaccine. Trial participants were enrolled into age subgroups of 18-55, 56-69 and 70-plus years, which contained about 150, 27 and 61 TCR-sequenced participants, respectively. Summary of the overall study and its limitations: In the small 56-69-year group, the increase in depth fell short of significance, most likely because of low power. Reportedly, almost half of the unique spike-specific TCRs recognized epitopes lying outside the regions that are mutated in the B.1.351 and B.1.1.7 variants. Conclusions about previously exposed vaccinees are limited because only six or seven AZD1222 recipients were SARS-CoV-2 seropositive at baseline. Because no samples from the day 14 peak response were available, repertoires could be characterized only after the peak T cell response. Participants were mostly white British, with more females than males. The authors suggested clonal diversity may have been underestimated. A significant rise in spike-specific TCR breadth and depth was observed after two AZD1222 doses relative to day 0 and relative to MenACWY recipients. CD4 TCRs associated with the vaccine covered the entire spike protein, and the dominant responses were in regions 160-218 and 743-854.

The CDR3 regions of human TCRbeta chains were analyzed by immunosequencing. In the source study's methods: Repertoire TCRs were matched against a reference library of SARS-CoV-2-specific TCRs generated with the MIRA antigen-specificity platform. Breadth was defined as the fraction of unique TCRs that were SARS-CoV-2-associated, and depth was defined as the fraction of total T cells that were SARS-CoV-2-associated. Using the MIRA data, each spike-specific TCR was assigned both to the spike region to which the TCR was reactive and to a CD4 or CD8 class. Log10-transformed breadth and depth values were compared by one-way ANOVA with Sidak's multiple comparisons tests. TCRdb stores this immuneACCESS table with in-frame sequences only. Part of the clones is absent; in the studies checked, under half of the shortfall reflects unresolved V genes, and no reason is known for the rest. V, J and clone size were drawn from that table, and D and trimming were deduced from the DNA. The table for this sample lists approximately 170,000 clones; around 90% of them were counted only once. Around 1% of the sample rests with the top ten.

To note about this clone: What this receptor recognizes is not known. One base away there is no much larger clone; base qualities are not given.

V sheds 0 bases and J sheds 12 bases, leaving 11 bases between their ends. Sequences SGDLS (CDR1) and YYNGEE (CDR2) are obtained from the germline V gene. From the cysteine up to the phenylalanine, the CDR3 has a length of 12 residues. Left in the record is the CDR3 DNA by itself, 36 bases read in frame from the first base. What this sample's time point label stands for: about 28 days (+/-7) after the second vaccine dose. AZD1222 recipients whose second dose came at about 4 weeks and those whose second dose came at about 12 weeks were combined into one group, since spike-specific TCR depth and breadth did not differ between the two schedules. Samples from vaccinated people were obtained from the UK trials COV001 and COV002, which included a single-blind randomized controlled phase 2/3 trial of AZD1222 (ChAdOx1 nCoV-19) in healthy adults. For TCRbeta chain sequencing, PBMC samples were collected from trial participants at day 0 and at day 28 after the second dose.

The source was peripheral blood, collected 28 days after the second AZD1222 dose. This chain is built from TRBV9 and TRBJ2-3; TRBD1 is a weak D gene call, 5 bases matching. This clonotype was obtained from an adult who received the AZD1222 COVID-19 vaccine. The sequenced DNA: TGTGCCAGCAGCGTAGGGGGCCAAGACCAGTATTTT. Its coded protein is CASSVGGQDQYF.